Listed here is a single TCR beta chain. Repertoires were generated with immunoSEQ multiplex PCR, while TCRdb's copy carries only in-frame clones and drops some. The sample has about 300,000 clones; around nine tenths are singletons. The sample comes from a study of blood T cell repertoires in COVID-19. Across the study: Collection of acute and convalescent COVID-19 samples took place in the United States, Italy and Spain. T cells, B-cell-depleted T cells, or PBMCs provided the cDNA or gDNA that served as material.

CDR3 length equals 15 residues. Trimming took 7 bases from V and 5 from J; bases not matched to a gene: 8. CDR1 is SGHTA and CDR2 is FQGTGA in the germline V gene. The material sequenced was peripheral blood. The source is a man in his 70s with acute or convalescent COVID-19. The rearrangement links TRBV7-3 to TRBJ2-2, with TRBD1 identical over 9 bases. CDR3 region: CASTQTGGQTGELFF. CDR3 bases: TGTGCCAGCACCCAGACAGGGGGGCAGACCGGGGAGCTGTTTTTT.